The 14 T cell receptor beta chains below all came from one sample that was sequenced in a study of CDR3 diversity in severe acne. TCRdb re-called the PCR reads through MiXCR, storing one row per CDR3 protein. The table lists about 84,000 distinct CDR3 sequences, over 40% of them singletons, with about 13% in the top ten. What was sequenced was blood. All receptors derive from a male donor in good health, without acne.

Only a few counts were recorded for this clonotype. The rearrangement joins TRBV7-9 to TRBJ2-7; D gene unclear. The CDR3 runs to 15 residues. Germline V gene lookup returns CDR1 SEHNR and CDR2 FQNEAQ (reference sequence). V shed 2 bases and J shed 7 bases, with 18 bases lying between them. CDR3 residues: CASSLPDPTYGEQYF. CDR3 nucleotide sequence: TGTGCCAGCAGCTTACCCGACCCGACTTATGGGGAGCAGTACTTC. Using reference TRBV7-9 and TRBJ2-7 for the parts outside the CDR3, the full variable domain is DTGVSQNPRHKITKRGQNVTFRCDPISEHNRLYWYRQTLGQGPEFLTYFQNEAQLEKSRLLSDRFSAERPKGSFSTLEIQRTEQGDSAMYLCASSLPDPTYGEQYFGPGTRLTVT.

Sample share makes this clonotype medium-sized. The chain couples TRBV20-1 to TRBJ2-3; 9 positions match TRBD2. V was pared by 4 bases and J by 6 bases, with 8 bases of the junction left unmatched. Germline V lookup: CDR1 DFQATT, CDR2 SNEGSKA (reference sequence). The CDR3 is made up of 14 amino acids. The CDR3, as DNA: TGCAGTGCTACTAGCGGGGTGGTCGTGGATACGCAGTATTTT. This gives the protein CSATSGVVVDTQYF.

The chain links TRBV7-9 to TRBJ2-7; 10 bases line up with TRBD2. Trimming cost V 4 bases and J 2 bases; bases outside gene matches: 5. The CDR3 loop spans 15 amino acids. CDR1 is SEHNR, CDR2 FQNEAQ, per germline (reference sequence). CDR3 in DNA: TGTGCCAGCAGCTCGGCTAGCGGGAGACCCTACGAGCAGTACTTC. Its protein product is CASSSASGRPYEQYF.

This rearrangement joins TRBV6-5 to TRBJ1-3; 8 bases align to TRBD1. Losses at the gene ends were 2 bases for V and 3 bases for J; bases not matched to a gene: 3. Germline CDR1 reads MNHEY; CDR2 reads SVGAGI. The CDR3 runs to 15 residues. CDR3: CASSYRTGFGNTIYF. The CDR3 DNA is TGTGCCAGCAGTTACAGGACAGGGTTTGGAAACACCATATATTTT.

Judged by abundance, this clonotype is medium-sized. This CDR3 is CATSRAARELYGYTF. The CDR3 DNA reads as TGTGCCACCAGCAGGGCCGCCAGGGAGTTGTATGGCTACACCTTC. This rearrangement joins TRBV15 to TRBJ1-2; TRBD1 is a possible D gene (5 bases). V lost 3 bases to trimming and J lost 5 bases, with 16 bases between them. Looked up from germline, CDR1 is LNHNV and CDR2 is YYDKDF (reference sequence). The CDR3 length is 15 residues.

About this clonotype itself: A much larger clonotype is one base distant, so this may be a read error. The CDR3 DNA is TGTGCCAGCAGCGCCTCAAAGACAGGGGTCGGGAAAAAACTGTTTTTT. Encoded protein: CASSASKTGVGKKLFF. The V call is TRBV9, the J call TRBJ1-4, with 8 bases matching TRBD1. Germline CDR1 SGDLS, CDR2 YYNGEE. The CDR3 extends over 16 amino acids. V trimming: 3 bases; J trimming: 9 bases; junction bases outside the gene matches: 13.

J is TRBJ2-6 and V is TRBV15, with D perhaps TRBD1 (7 bases). Looked up from germline, CDR1 is LNHNV and CDR2 is YYDKDF (reference sequence). Trimming took off 4 bases at V and 2 bases at J, with 9 bases between the two ends. The CDR3 runs 15 residues. The CDR3 spells CATSTRGAGANVLTF. The CDR3 nucleotides are TGTGCCACCAGCACCAGGGGGGCTGGGGCCAACGTCCTGACTTTC.

The chain has TRBV29-1 and TRBJ1-1; D perhaps matches TRBD1 (6 bases). Germline V gene lookup returns CDR1 SQVTM and CDR2 ANQGSEA. Trimming pared 6 bases from V and 2 bases from J, leaving 10 bases between. This CDR3 comprises 12 residues. Here the CDR3 DNA reads TGCAGCGTACTAGGGACAAACACTGAAGCTTTCTTT. This translates into CSVLGTNTEAFF.

This clonotype was observed at least ten times. J is TRBJ1-1 and V is TRBV10-3, with 7 bases matching TRBD1. Germline V gene sequence: CDR1 ENHRY, CDR2 SYGVKD. CDR3 size: 13 residues. V was clipped by 9 bases and J by 6 bases; unmatched bases: 10. CDR3 in amino acids: CAIRTGPMSEAFF. Here the CDR3 DNA reads TGTGCCATTAGGACAGGTCCCATGTCTGAAGCTTTCTTT.

This clonotype is medium-sized in the sample. The rearrangement links TRBV24-1 to TRBJ1-5, with TRBD1 as a possible D gene (5 bases). This CDR3 spans 12 amino acids. Germline V gene data show CDR1 as KGHDR and CDR2 as SFDVKD. The V end was cut by 7 bases, the J end by 6 bases, with 9 bases between. DNA of the CDR3: TGTGCCACCAGCATTCAGGGTCAGCCCCAGCATTTT. Translated: CATSIQGQPQHF.

This clonotype counts as medium-sized. The chain links TRBV20-1 to TRBJ2-7; D is unclear. This CDR3 comprises 11 residues. The V gene's germline CDR1 is DFQATT and CDR2 SNEGSKA (reference sequence). V was pared by 3 bases and J by 3 bases, with 6 bases between. CDR3 sequence: CSAREYYEQYF. The CDR3, as DNA: TGCAGTGCTAGGGAGTACTACGAGCAGTACTTC.

This clonotype came up many times. CDR3 loop: CASSPTSGRYNEQFF. As DNA, the CDR3 is TGTGCCAGCAGCCCTACTAGCGGGAGGTACAATGAGCAGTTCTTC. V usage is TRBV6-5 and J usage is TRBJ2-1, with TRBD2 matching over 12 bases. Trimming at V came to 6 bases and at J to 4 bases, leaving 4 bases not matched to a gene. Looked up from germline, CDR1 is MNHEY and CDR2 is SVGAGI. The CDR3 has 15 residues.

This clonotype has at least ten counts. This rearrangement joins TRBV3-1 to TRBJ2-1; the D call may be TRBD1 or TRBD2 (6 bases each). The length of the CDR3 is 15 residues. CDR1 and CDR2 from the germline V gene are LGHDT and YNNKEL (reference sequence). Trimming shortened V by 3 bases and J by 7 bases, and 16 bases separated the two germline ends. CDR3 nucleotides: TGTGCCAGCAGCCAGAATCCGCAGGGGAGGAATGAGCAGTTCTTC. Protein sequence: CASSQNPQGRNEQFF.

This clonotype was observed once. The chain recombines TRBV7-9 with TRBJ2-7; a possible D gene is TRBD2 (6 bases). CDR3 size: 13 residues. Germline values: CDR1 SEHNR, CDR2 FQNEAQ (reference sequence). Trimming cost V 5 bases and J 6 bases, with 14 bases left between them. This CDR3 is CASSPSFGGEQYF. In DNA, the CDR3 is TGTGCCAGCAGCCCCTCCTTCGGGGGCGAGCAGTACTTC.